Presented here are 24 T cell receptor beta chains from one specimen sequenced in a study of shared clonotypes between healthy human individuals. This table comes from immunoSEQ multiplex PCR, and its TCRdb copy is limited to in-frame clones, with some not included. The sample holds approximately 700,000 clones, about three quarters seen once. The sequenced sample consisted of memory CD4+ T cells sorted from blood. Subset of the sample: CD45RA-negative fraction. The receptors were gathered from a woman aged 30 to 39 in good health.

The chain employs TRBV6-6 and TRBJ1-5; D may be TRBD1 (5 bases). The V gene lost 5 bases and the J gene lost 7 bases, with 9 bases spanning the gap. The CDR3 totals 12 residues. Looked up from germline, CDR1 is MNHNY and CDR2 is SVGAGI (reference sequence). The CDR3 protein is CASSEGYQPQHF. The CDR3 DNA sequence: TGTGCCAGCAGTGAGGGGTACCAGCCCCAGCATTTT.

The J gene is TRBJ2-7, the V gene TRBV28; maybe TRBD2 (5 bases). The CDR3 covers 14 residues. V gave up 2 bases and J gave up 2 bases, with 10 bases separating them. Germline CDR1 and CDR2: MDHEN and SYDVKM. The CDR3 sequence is CASSLTQTTYEQYF. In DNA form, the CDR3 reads TGTGCCAGCAGTTTAACACAGACTACCTACGAGCAGTACTTC.

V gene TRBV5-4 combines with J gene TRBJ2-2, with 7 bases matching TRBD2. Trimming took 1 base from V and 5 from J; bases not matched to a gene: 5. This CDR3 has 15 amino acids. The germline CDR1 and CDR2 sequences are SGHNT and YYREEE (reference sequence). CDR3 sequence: CASSLNWEGTGELFF. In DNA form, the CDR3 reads TGTGCCAGCAGCTTGAATTGGGAGGGGACCGGGGAGCTGTTTTTT.

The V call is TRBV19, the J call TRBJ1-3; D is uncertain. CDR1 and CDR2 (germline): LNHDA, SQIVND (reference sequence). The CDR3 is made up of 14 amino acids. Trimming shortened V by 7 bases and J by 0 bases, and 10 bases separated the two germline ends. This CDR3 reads CASMGLLSGNTIYF. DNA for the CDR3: TGTGCCAGTATGGGGTTACTCTCTGGAAACACCATATATTTT.

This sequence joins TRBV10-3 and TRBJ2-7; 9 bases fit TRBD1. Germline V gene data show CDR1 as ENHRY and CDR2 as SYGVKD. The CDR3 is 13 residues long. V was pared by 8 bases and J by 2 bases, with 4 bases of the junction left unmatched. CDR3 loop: CAIGGTGPYEQYF. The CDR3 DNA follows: TGTGCCATCGGGGGGACAGGGCCCTACGAGCAGTACTTC.

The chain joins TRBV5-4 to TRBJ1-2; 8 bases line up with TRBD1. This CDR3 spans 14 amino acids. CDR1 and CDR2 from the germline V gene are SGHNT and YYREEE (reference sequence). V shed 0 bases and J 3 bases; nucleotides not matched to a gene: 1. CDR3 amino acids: CASSLDRGYYGYTF. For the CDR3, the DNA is TGTGCCAGCAGCTTGGACAGGGGGTACTATGGCTACACCTTC.

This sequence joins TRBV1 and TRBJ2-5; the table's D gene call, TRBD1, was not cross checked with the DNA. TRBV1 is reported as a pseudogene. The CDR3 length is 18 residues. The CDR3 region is CTSSQESQGEGGSRAQYF. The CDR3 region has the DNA TGCACCAGCAGCCAAGAATCTCAAGGGGAAGGGGGCAGCCGGGCCCAGTACTTC.

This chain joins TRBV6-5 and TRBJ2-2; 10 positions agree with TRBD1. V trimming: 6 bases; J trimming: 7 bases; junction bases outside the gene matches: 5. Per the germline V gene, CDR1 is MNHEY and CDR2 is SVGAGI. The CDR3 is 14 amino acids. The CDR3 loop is CASSRGQGDGELFF. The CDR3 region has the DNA TGTGCCAGCAGCCGCGGACAGGGGGACGGGGAGCTGTTTTTT.

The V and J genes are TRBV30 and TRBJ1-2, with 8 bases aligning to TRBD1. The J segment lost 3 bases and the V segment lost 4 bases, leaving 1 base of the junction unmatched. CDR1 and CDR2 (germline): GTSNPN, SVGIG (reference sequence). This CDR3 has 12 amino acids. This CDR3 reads CAWTGGDYGYTF. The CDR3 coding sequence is TGTGCCTGGACAGGGGGCGACTATGGCTACACCTTC.

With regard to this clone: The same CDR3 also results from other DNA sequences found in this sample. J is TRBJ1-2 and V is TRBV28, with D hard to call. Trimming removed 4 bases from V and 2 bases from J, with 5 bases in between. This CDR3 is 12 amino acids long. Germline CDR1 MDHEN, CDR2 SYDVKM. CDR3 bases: TGTGCCAGCAGTTCGCGGAACTATGGCTACACCTTC. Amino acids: CASSSRNYGYTF.

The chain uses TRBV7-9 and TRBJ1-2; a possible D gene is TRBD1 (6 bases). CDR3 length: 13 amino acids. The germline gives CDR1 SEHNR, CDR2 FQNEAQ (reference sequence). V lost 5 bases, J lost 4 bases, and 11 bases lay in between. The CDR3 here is CASSLDRLYGYTF. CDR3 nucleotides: TGTGCCAGCAGCCTCGACAGGCTCTATGGCTACACCTTC. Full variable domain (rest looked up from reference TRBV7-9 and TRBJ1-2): DTGVSQNPRHKITKRGQNVTFRCDPISEHNRLYWYRQTLGQGPEFLTYFQNEAQLEKSRLLSDRFSAERPKGSFSTLEIQRTEQGDSAMYLCASSLDRLYGYTFGSGTRLTVV.

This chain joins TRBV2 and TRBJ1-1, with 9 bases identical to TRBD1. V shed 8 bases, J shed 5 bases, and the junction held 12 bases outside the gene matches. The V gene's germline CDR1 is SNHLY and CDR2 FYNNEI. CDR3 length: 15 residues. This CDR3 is CASGGTGFWETEAFF. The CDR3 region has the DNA TGTGCCAGCGGGGGGACAGGGTTTTGGGAGACTGAAGCTTTCTTT.

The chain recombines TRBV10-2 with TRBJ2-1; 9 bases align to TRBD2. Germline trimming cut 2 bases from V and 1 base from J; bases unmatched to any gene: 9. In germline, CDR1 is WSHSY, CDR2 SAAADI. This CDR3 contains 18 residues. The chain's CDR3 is CASSEVAGVLGSYNEQFF. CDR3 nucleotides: TGCGCCAGCAGTGAGGTAGCGGGAGTACTGGGATCCTACAATGAGCAGTTCTTC.

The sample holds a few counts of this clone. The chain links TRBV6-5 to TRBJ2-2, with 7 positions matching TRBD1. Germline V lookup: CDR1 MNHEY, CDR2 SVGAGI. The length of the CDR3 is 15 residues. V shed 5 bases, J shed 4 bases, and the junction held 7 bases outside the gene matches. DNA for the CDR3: TGTGCCAGCAGTACAGGGGTTGGGCTCACCGGGGAGCTGTTTTTT. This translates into CASSTGVGLTGELFF.

For the CDR3, the DNA is TGTGCCATCAGTGAGTTATCAGGGAACACTGAAGCTTTCTTT. It encodes CAISELSGNTEAFF. The J gene is TRBJ1-1, the V gene TRBV10-3, with D hard to call. Trimming took off 1 base at V and 1 base at J, with 7 bases between the two ends. There are 14 residues in the CDR3. Germline loops: CDR1 ENHRY, CDR2 SYGVKD.

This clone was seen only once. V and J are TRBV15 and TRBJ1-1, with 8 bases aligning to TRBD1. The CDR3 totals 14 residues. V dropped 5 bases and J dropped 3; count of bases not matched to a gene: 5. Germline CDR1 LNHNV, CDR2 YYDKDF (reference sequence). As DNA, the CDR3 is TGTGCCACCAGCTTCGGACAGGGATACACTGAAGCTTTCTTT. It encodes CATSFGQGYTEAFF.

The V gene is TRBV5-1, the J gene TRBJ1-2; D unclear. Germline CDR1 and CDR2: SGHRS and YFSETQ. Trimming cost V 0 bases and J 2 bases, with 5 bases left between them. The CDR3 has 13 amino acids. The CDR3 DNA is TGCGCCAGCAGCTTGGGGGCGAACTATGGCTACACCTTC. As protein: CASSLGANYGYTF.

CDR3 sequence: CASSGWSGASEAFF. CDR3 sequence (DNA): TGCGCCAGCAGTGGGTGGTCGGGAGCGAGTGAAGCTTTCTTT. The gene calls are TRBV10-2 and TRBJ1-1; no clear D. From germline, CDR1 is WSHSY and CDR2 SAAADI. The CDR3 covers 14 residues. V gave up 4 bases and J gave up 7 bases, with 16 bases separating them.

CDR3 sequence: CASSLLQGSTGELFF. CDR3 sequence (DNA): TGTGCCAGCAGCTTGCTACAGGGGAGCACCGGGGAGCTGTTTTTT. J is TRBJ2-2 and V is TRBV5-4; 7 bases map to TRBD1. V lost 1 base and J lost 4; bases outside the gene matches: 4. The CDR3 is 15 residues long. From germline, CDR1 is SGHNT and CDR2 YYREEE (reference sequence).

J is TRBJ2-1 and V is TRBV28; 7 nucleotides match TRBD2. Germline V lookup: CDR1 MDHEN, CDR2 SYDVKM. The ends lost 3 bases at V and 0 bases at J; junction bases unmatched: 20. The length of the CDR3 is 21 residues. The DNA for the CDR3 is TGTGCCAGCAGTTTCGGTTGGAAAGCAGCTAGCGGAAAAGGCTCCTACAATGAGCAGTTCTTC. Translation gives CASSFGWKAASGKGSYNEQFF.

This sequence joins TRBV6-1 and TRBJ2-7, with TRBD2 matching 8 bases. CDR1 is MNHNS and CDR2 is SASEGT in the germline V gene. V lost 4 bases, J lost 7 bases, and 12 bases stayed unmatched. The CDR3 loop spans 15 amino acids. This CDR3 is CASSGGGSGGGEQYF. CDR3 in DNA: TGTGCCAGCAGTGGGGGCGGCAGCGGGGGAGGGGAGCAGTACTTC.

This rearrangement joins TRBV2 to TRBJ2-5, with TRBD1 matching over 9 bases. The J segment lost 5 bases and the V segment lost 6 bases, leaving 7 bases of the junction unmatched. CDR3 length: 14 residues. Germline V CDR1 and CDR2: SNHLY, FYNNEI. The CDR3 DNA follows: TGTGCCAGCAGAGGGACAGGGACTGGGGAGACCCAGTACTTC. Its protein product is CASRGTGTGETQYF.

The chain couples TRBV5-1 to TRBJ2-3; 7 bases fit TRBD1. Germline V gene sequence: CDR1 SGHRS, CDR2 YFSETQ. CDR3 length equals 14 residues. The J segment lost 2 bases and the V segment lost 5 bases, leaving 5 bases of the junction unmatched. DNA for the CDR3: TGCGCCAGCAGGATCGGGACAGCCACAGATACGCAGTATTTT. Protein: CASRIGTATDTQYF.

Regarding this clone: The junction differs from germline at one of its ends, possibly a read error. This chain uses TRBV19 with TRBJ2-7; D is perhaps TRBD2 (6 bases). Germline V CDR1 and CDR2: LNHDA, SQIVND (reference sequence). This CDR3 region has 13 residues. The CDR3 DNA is TGTGCCAGTAGTATAGATCTATCGGCTTTCCGGGAGTTC. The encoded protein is CASSIDLSAFREF.